The 29 T cell receptor beta chains in this list originate from one sample, sequenced in a study of tissue T cells after allogeneic stem cell transplantation. As to time point: mouse harvest day 14 after allogeneic transplant. Mouse grafts combined 10^7 T-cell-depleted bone marrow cells with 10^6 splenic CD5+ T cells. Produced via immunoSEQ multiplex PCR; TCRdb's table is partial and in-frame only. The sample lists about 4,900 clones, around 45% seen once, with approximately 21% in the top ten. Sequencing input: gut tissue. These receptors were obtained from a female BALB/c mouse given C57BL/6 T cells with graft-versus-host disease after an allogeneic hematopoietic cell transplant.

This clone was seen only a few times. Gene labels here are mouse ones. The read ends 1 residue early relative to the CDR3; the germline J gene fills the gap. Other DNA variants within this sample encode the same CDR3. This rearrangement joins TRBV26 to TRBJ2-7; 11 bases line up with TRBD2. The CDR3 runs to 14 residues. The ends lost 3 bases at V and 7 bases at J; junction bases unmatched: 5. Germline V gene lookup returns CDR1 KGHPV and CDR2 FQNQEV (reference sequence). The chain's CDR3 is CASSLTGGALEQYF. The sequenced CDR3 bases are TGTGCCAGCAGTCTAACTGGGGGGGCTTTAGAACAGTAC.

This clone appeared a few times. Germline and genes here are mouse. The CDR3 protein is CASSLSGPQNTLYF. The DNA read from the CDR3 is TGTGCCAGCAGCCTCTCAGGGCCCCAAAACACCTTGTAC. This chain connects TRBV15 to TRBJ2-4; D might be TRBD1 (5 bases). The missing CDR3 end, 1 residue past where the read stops, is filled in from the germline J gene. Germline CDR1 SGHND, CDR2 FRSKSL. The CDR3 has 14 amino acids. Trimming pared 6 bases from V and 3 bases from J, leaving 13 bases between.

About this clone: Gene names are the mouse ones. The read halts 1 residue ahead of the CDR3 end, with the missing end drawn from the germline J gene. The chain employs TRBV24 and TRBJ2-5, with 9 bases matching TRBD2. There are 12 residues in the CDR3. In germline, CDR1 is KGHTA, CDR2 FRNEEI. The V gene end was trimmed by 1 base and the J gene end by 11 bases; junction bases not matched to a gene: 1. The CDR3 spells CASSLSLGGQYF. The sequenced CDR3 bases are TGTGCCAGCAGTCTGTCACTGGGGGGCCAGTAC.

In the case of this clone: Mouse names are used for the genes. The read terminates 1 residue before the CDR3 end, so the remaining end is supplied by the germline J gene. This chain joins TRBV2 and TRBJ1-3; D ambiguous. Germline V lookup: CDR1 LGHNA, CDR2 YSYQKL. CDR3 length: 15 residues. The germline V and J ends were trimmed by 0 bases and 1 base, with 7 bases remaining between them. CDR3 bases read: TGTGCCAGCAGCCAAGATCCCGGGTCTGGAAATACGCTCTAT. Amino acids: CASSQDPGSGNTLY. The full CDR3 is CASSQDPGSGNTLYF.

This clone is termed large. The germline and genes are mouse ones. Read coverage stops 1 residue before the CDR3 terminus; the germline J gene supplies the remainder. The chain couples TRBV12-1 to TRBJ1-3; D uncertain. CDR3 length: 13 residues. The germline V and J ends were trimmed by 4 bases and 0 bases, with 6 bases remaining between them. Germline assignment: CDR1 SGHSN and CDR2 HYEKVE. The CDR3 is CASSRISGNTLYF. CDR3 DNA (partial): TGTGCCAGCTCCAGAATTTCTGGAAATACGCTCTAT.

Worth noting for this clone: Gene names denote mouse genes. The CDR3 goes on 1 residue after the read ends, and that part is filled in from the germline J gene. The gene calls are TRBV31 and TRBJ2-7; the D is unclear. Deletions cut 0 bases from V and 7 bases from J, with 13 bases between. This CDR3 is built from 13 residues. From germline, CDR1 is GKSSPN and CDR2 SITVG. The CDR3 DNA, read in part, is TGTGCCTGGAGTCTCGGTCCGCGCGGGGAACAGTAC. Amino acid sequence: CAWSLGPRGEQY. The entire CDR3 sequence reads CAWSLGPRGEQYF.

A remark on this clone: Gene and germline names: mouse. The read terminates 1 residue ahead of where the CDR3 ends, so the germline J gene completes it. This rearrangement joins TRBV1 to TRBJ2-2; TRBD1 agrees at 8 bases. The junction had 5 bases not matched to a gene; V was cut back by 4 bases and J by 4 bases. The germline V gene encodes CDR1 NSQYPW and CDR2 LRSPGD (reference sequence). CDR3 length: 15 residues. CDR3 DNA, as far as it was read: TGCACCTGCAGTGAGGCAGGGGGCCGCACCGGGCAGCTCTAC. This translates into CTCSEAGGRTGQLY. The whole CDR3 sequence is CTCSEAGGRTGQLYF.

This clone was counted only a few times. Gene names are the mouse ones. The CDR3 goes on 1 residue after the read ends, and that part is filled in from the germline J gene. The chain uses TRBV19 and TRBJ1-6; the D gene is possibly TRBD1 (5 bases). TRBJ1-6 is annotated as an ORF whose role is uncertain. Germline V gives CDR1 FNHDT, CDR2 SITEND (reference sequence). V lost 5 bases and J lost 1, with 7 bases in between. This CDR3 comprises 14 residues. CDR3 DNA, as far as it was read: TGTGCCAGCAGCGGACAATCCTATAATTCGCCCCTCTAC. Translating gives CASSGQSYNSPLY. The full CDR3 is CASSGQSYNSPLYF.

With respect to this clone: The gene names here belong to mouse. The CDR3 end falls 1 residue outside the read, so it is completed with the germline J gene. The rearrangement links TRBV13-2 to TRBJ2-2; 11 nucleotides line up with TRBD1. V dropped 3 bases and J dropped 4; count of bases not matched to a gene: 5. This CDR3 comprises 16 residues. In germline, CDR1 is NNHNN, CDR2 SYGAGS (reference sequence). CDR3 bases read: TGTGCCAGCGGTGGACGGACAGGGGGCGGCACCGGGCAGCTCTAC. Its protein product is CASGGRTGGGTGQLY. The complete CDR3 reads CASGGRTGGGTGQLYF.

In this sample, this clone turned up a few times. Germline and genes here are mouse. The read terminates 1 residue ahead of where the CDR3 ends, so the germline J gene completes it. This chain uses TRBV23 with TRBJ2-1; the D call TRBD1 from the table was never checked on the DNA. Germline-derived CDR1 and CDR2 are KGHTA and FQNQQP. This CDR3 region has 14 residues. Here the CDR3 reads CSSSQFNNYAEQFF. The CDR3 DNA, read in part, is TGCTCCAGCAGTCAATTCAATAACTATGCTGAGCAGTTC.

Of note for this clone: All gene names here are mouse names. The read terminates 1 residue ahead of where the CDR3 ends, so the germline J gene completes it. The chain combines TRBV26 with TRBJ1-6, with D perhaps TRBD1 (6 bases). TRBJ1-6 is assigned to the ORF class and has an uncertain function. The germline V gene has CDR1 KGHPV and CDR2 FQNQEV (reference sequence). Between the trimmed V and J ends, which lost 6 bases and 4 bases, there was a span of 10 bases. This CDR3 spans 14 amino acids. The CDR3 loop reads CASSHGQYNSPLYF. The DNA read from the CDR3 is TGTGCCAGCAGCCACGGACAGTATAATTCGCCCCTCTAC.

With regard to this clone: Here the gene names and germline are mouse. The read ends 1 residue early relative to the CDR3; the germline J gene fills the gap. V and J are TRBV12-2 and TRBJ1-6, with D hard to call. TRBJ1-6 is an open reading frame whose function is uncertain. The germline V and J ends were trimmed by 4 bases and 3 bases, with 6 bases remaining between them. Germline V CDR1 and CDR2: SGHLS, HYDKME. CDR3 length: 13 amino acids. CDR3 sequence reads: CASSYNYNSPLYF. CDR3 DNA (partial): TGTGCCAGCTCCTACAACTATAATTCGCCCCTCTAC.

A note on this clone: The listed genes are named as in mouse. The sequenced fragment ends 1 residue before the CDR3 boundary, so the rest is inferred from the germline J gene. The genes are TRBV12-1 and TRBJ2-3, with D uncertain. This CDR3 is built from 12 residues. CDR1 and CDR2 from the germline V gene are SGHSN and HYEKVE. Trimming pared 6 bases from V and 0 bases from J, leaving 6 bases between. CDR3 loop: CASPGSAETLYF. The covered CDR3 bases are TGTGCCAGCCCGGGTAGTGCAGAAACGCTGTAT.

A word on this clone: Mouse gene names apply. The sequence runs out 1 residue before the end of the CDR3; the remainder is reconstructed from the germline J gene. The rearrangement joins TRBV12-2 to TRBJ2-5; 9 bases map to TRBD2. The germline V gene encodes CDR1 SGHLS and CDR2 HYDKME. V was pared by 2 bases and J by 4 bases, with 3 bases of the junction left unmatched. This CDR3 contains 14 residues. CDR3 bases read: TGTGCCAGCTCTCCCGGGACTGGGAAAGACACCCAGTAC. Protein sequence: CASSPGTGKDTQY. The whole CDR3 protein reads CASSPGTGKDTQYF.

About this clone itself: Gene names and germline match the mouse. The read falls 1 residue short of the CDR3 end, and the missing part is taken from the germline J gene. V and J are TRBV23 and TRBJ2-3; the table gives TRBD2 as D, unverified against the DNA. The germline V gene encodes CDR1 KGHTA and CDR2 FQNQQP. The CDR3 runs to 15 residues. CDR3 DNA (partial): TGCTCCAGCAGCGGACTGGGGTCTAGTGCAGAAACGCTGTAT. Translated, it gives CSSSGLGSSAETLY. The whole CDR3 sequence is CSSSGLGSSAETLYF.

This clone appeared a single time. Gene and germline names: mouse. The read gets to within 1 residue of the CDR3 end, and the germline J gene fills in the rest. The chain uses TRBV13-2 and TRBJ2-7; D may be TRBD1 (6 bases). The germline CDR1 and CDR2 sequences are NNHNN and SYGAGS (reference sequence). This CDR3 spans 14 amino acids. Trimming removed 2 bases from V and 4 bases from J, with 13 bases in between. CDR3 DNA (partial): TGTGCCAGCGGTGAACCGGGACAATTATATGAACAGTAC. It is translated as CASGEPGQLYEQY. The CDR3 in its entirety is CASGEPGQLYEQYF.

This clone appeared a few times. Each gene name is a mouse one. The read ends 1 residue early relative to the CDR3; the germline J gene fills the gap. The chain couples TRBV19 to TRBJ2-2; 10 bases match TRBD1. Germline V CDR1 and CDR2: FNHDT, SITEND (reference sequence). The CDR3 sequence is 15 residues long. The trim removed 5 bases at V and 2 bases at J, leaving 3 bases unmatched. The sequenced CDR3 bases are TGTGCCAGCAGCGGGACAGGGGAGAACACCGGGCAGCTCTAC. Its protein is CASSGTGENTGQLY. The complete CDR3 reads CASSGTGENTGQLYF.

This clone appeared a few times. Gene names and germline match the mouse. The read ends 1 residue shy of where the CDR3 ends; the end is completed using the germline J gene. The V call is TRBV26, the J call TRBJ1-1, with no clear D. CDR1 and CDR2 (germline): KGHPV, FQNQEV (reference sequence). The CDR3 sequence is 12 residues long. Deletions cut 2 bases from V and 3 bases from J, with 4 bases between. CDR3 amino acids: CASSLGDTEVFF. The DNA read from the CDR3 is TGTGCCAGCAGTCTGGGGGACACAGAAGTCTTC.

Concerning this clone itself: The gene names given are mouse names. The read is 1 residue too short to cover the CDR3 end, so that end is filled in from the germline J gene. The chain joins TRBV12-1 to TRBJ2-4; 11 bases line up with TRBD2. The germline CDR1 and CDR2 sequences are SGHSN and HYEKVE. The CDR3 has 16 residues. Trimming removed 0 bases from V and 10 bases from J; junction bases left unmatched: 11. CDR3 in amino acids: CASSLGLGLGADALYF. The sequenced part of the CDR3 DNA is TGTGCCAGCTCTCTCGGCCTGGGACTGGGGGCGGACGCCTTGTAC.

About this clone: The gene symbols are mouse symbols. The read stops 1 residue short of the end of the CDR3; the missing end is completed from the germline J gene. The chain carries TRBV26 and TRBJ1-3, with D unclear. Trimming pared 2 bases from V and 0 bases from J, leaving 8 bases between. Germline CDR1 KGHPV, CDR2 FQNQEV (reference sequence). The CDR3 totals 15 residues. The covered CDR3 bases are TGTGCCAGCAGTCTGGGCAGAAATTCTGGAAATACGCTCTAT. This gives the protein CASSLGRNSGNTLY. The whole CDR3 region reads CASSLGRNSGNTLYF.

As to this clone: Gene labels here are mouse ones. This chain's CDR3 is CASSLGINAETLYF. Incomplete CDR3 DNA: TGTGCCAGCAGTCTGGGCATCAATGCAGAAACGCTGTAT. The chain uses TRBV26 and TRBJ2-3, with unresolved D. The read stops 1 residue short of the end of the CDR3; the missing end is completed from the germline J gene. V dropped 2 bases and J dropped 2 bases, with 8 bases sitting between them. CDR1 and CDR2 from the germline V gene are KGHPV and FQNQEV (reference sequence). The length of the CDR3 is 14 residues.

Concerning this clone: Genes here carry mouse names. The CDR3 protein is CASSPGEDTQYF. The CDR3 bases that were read are TGTGCCAGCAGTCCAGGGGAGGACACCCAGTAC. V gene TRBV26 combines with J gene TRBJ2-5, with TRBD1 as a possible D gene (6 bases). The DNA ends 1 residue before the CDR3 does, and the rest of the CDR3 is filled in from the germline J gene. This CDR3 is 12 amino acids long. V lost 4 bases, J lost 6 bases, and 8 bases lay in between. Germline loops: CDR1 KGHPV, CDR2 FQNQEV (reference sequence).

For this clone: Each gene name is a mouse one. The read falls 1 residue short of the CDR3 end, and the missing part is taken from the germline J gene. This rearrangement joins TRBV1 to TRBJ1-3; D is undetermined. Germline V gene lookup returns CDR1 NSQYPW and CDR2 LRSPGD (reference sequence). V was shortened by 3 bases and J by 1 base, with 7 bases between the two germline ends. The length of the CDR3 is 14 residues. CDR3 DNA (partial): TGCACCTGCAGTGCTCGCACCTCTGGAAATACGCTCTAT. Its translation: CTCSARTSGNTLY. Given in full, the CDR3 is CTCSARTSGNTLYF.

Comment on this clone: The germline and genes are mouse ones. Read coverage stops 1 residue before the CDR3 terminus; the germline J gene supplies the remainder. This chain joins TRBV4 and TRBJ2-4; D gene uncertain. There are 14 residues in the CDR3. Trimming took off 5 bases at V and 0 bases at J, with 9 bases between the two ends. The germline V gene encodes CDR1 LGHDT and CDR2 YNNKQL (reference sequence). The DNA read from the CDR3 is TGTGCCAGCAGCAGGACGGTTAGTCAAAACACCTTGTAC. Amino acid sequence: CASSRTVSQNTLY. From start to end, the CDR3 is CASSRTVSQNTLYF. The full variable domain, in which reference TRBV4 and TRBJ2-4 provide the parts outside the CDR3, is ETAVFQTPNYHVTQVGNEVSFNCKQTLGHDTMYWYKQDSKKLLKIMFSYNNKQLIVNETVPRRFSPQSSDKAHLNLRIKSVEPEDSAVYLCASSRTVSQNTLYFGAGTRLSVL.

Of note for this clone: The gene symbols are mouse symbols. The read ends 1 residue shy of where the CDR3 ends; the end is completed using the germline J gene. V usage is TRBV31 and J usage is TRBJ2-3; D call uncertain. The CDR3 is 15 amino acids. V was pared by 0 bases and J by 0 bases, with 10 bases between. Germline V gene sequence: CDR1 GKSSPN, CDR2 SITVG. The CDR3 sequence: CAWSLRGSSAETLYF. The part of the CDR3 DNA that was read is TGTGCCTGGAGTCTACGGGGTTCTAGTGCAGAAACGCTGTAT.

This clone was seen only once. At one end the junction does not follow the germline gene, possibly because of a read error. All gene names here are mouse names. The CDR3 bases that were read are TGTGCCACCAGTCTAGGCAGGGGGTTTAATTCTGGAACTACGCTCTAC. Translating gives CATSLGRGFNSGTTLY. Given in full, the CDR3 is CATSLGRGFNSGTTLYF. The chain is built from TRBV26 and TRBJ2-2; 7 nucleotides match TRBD1. Sequencing ends 1 residue short of the CDR3 end; the germline J gene provides the rest. The CDR3 totals 17 residues. In germline, CDR1 is KGHPV, CDR2 FQNQEV (reference sequence).

Worth noting for this clone: Genes here carry mouse names. The DNA ends 1 residue before the CDR3 does, and the rest of the CDR3 is filled in from the germline J gene. The chain uses TRBV5 and TRBJ2-4, with D possibly TRBD2 on 6 matching bases. The CDR3 covers 15 residues. Trimming pared 1 base from V and 0 bases from J, leaving 8 bases between. CDR1 is LGHNA, CDR2 YNLKQL, per germline (reference sequence). The sequenced part of the CDR3 DNA is TGTGCCAGCAGCCAAGTCTGGGGAAGTCAAAACACCTTGTAC. It codes for CASSQVWGSQNTLY. The entire CDR3 protein is CASSQVWGSQNTLYF.

Remarks on this clone: Genes and germline come from the mouse. The read ends 1 residue before the CDR3 terminus; that terminus is restored from the germline J gene. V is TRBV15 and J is TRBJ1-1; 8 nucleotides line up with TRBD1. CDR1 is SGHND, CDR2 FRSKSL, per germline. V dropped 6 bases and J dropped 1; count of bases not matched to a gene: 4. The CDR3 spans 14 residues. Here the CDR3 reads CASSLQGANTEVFF. The sequenced part of the CDR3 DNA is TGTGCCAGCAGCCTCCAGGGGGCGAACACAGAAGTCTTC.

This clone has a handful of counts. Genes and germline are mouse. The CDR3 goes on 1 residue after the read ends, and that part is filled in from the germline J gene. This chain links TRBV1 with TRBJ1-1; TRBD1 matches at 7 bases. Germline CDR1 NSQYPW, CDR2 LRSPGD (reference sequence). The trim removed 1 base at V and 5 bases at J, leaving 1 base unmatched. The CDR3 sequence is 13 residues long. The CDR3 DNA, read in part, is TGCACCTGCAGTGCAGGACAGGGAACAGAAGTCTTC. Translated, it gives CTCSAGQGTEVF. The whole CDR3 is CTCSAGQGTEVFF.